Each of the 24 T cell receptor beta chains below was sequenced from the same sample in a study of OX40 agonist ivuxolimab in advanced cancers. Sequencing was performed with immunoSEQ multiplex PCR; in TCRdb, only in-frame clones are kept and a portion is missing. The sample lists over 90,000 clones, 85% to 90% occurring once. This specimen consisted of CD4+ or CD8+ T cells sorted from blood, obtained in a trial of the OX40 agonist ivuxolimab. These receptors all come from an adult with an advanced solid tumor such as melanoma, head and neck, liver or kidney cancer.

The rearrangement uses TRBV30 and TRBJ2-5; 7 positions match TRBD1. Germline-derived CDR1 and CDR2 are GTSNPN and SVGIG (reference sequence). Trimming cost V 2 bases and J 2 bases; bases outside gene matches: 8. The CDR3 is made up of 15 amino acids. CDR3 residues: CAWSTSTGSQETQYF. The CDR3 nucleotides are TGTGCCTGGAGTACATCGACAGGGAGTCAAGAGACCCAGTACTTC.

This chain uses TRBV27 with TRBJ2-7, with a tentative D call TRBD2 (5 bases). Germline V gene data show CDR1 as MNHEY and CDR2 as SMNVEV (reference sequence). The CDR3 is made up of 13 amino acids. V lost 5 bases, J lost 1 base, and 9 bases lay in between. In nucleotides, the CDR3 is TGTGCCAGCAGTCCGGACTCTTCCTACGAGCAGTACTTC. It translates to CASSPDSSYEQYF.

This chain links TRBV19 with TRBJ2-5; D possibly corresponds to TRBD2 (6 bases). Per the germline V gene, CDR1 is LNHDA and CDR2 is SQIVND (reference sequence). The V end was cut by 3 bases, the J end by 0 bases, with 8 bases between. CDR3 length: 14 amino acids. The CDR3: CASSIRRDQETQYF. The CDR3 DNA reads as TGTGCCAGTAGTATCCGGAGGGACCAAGAGACCCAGTACTTC.

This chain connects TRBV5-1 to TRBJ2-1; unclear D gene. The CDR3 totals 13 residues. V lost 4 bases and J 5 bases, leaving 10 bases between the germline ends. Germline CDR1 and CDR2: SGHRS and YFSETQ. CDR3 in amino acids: CASSPLENNEQFF. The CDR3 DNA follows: TGCGCCAGCAGCCCCCTAGAAAACAATGAGCAGTTCTTC.

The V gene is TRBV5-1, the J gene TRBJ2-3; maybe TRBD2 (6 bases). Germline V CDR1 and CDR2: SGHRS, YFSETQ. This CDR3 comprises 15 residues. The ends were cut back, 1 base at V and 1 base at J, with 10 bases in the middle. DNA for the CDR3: TGCGCCAGCAGCTTGTATCCTAGCGGCACAGATACGCAGTATTTT. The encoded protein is CASSLYPSGTDTQYF.

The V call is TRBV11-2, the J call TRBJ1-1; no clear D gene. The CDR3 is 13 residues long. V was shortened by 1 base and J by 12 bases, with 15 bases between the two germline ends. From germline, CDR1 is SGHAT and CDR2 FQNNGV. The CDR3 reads CASSLGQSVITFF. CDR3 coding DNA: TGTGCCAGCAGCTTAGGCCAGTCTGTGATAACTTTCTTT. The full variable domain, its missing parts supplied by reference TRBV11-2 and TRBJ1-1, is EAGVAQSPRYKIIEKRQSVAFWCNPISGHATLYWYQQILGQGPKLLIQFQNNGVVDDSQLPKDRFSAERLKGVDSTLKIQPAKLEDSAVYLCASSLGQSVITFFGQGTRLTVV.

CDR3 region: CASSPGLGGFYEQYF. In nucleotides, the CDR3 is TGTGCCAGCAGCCCCGGGTTAGGGGGGTTCTACGAGCAGTACTTC. This chain connects TRBV14 to TRBJ2-7, with D tentatively TRBD1 or TRBD2 (6 bases each). Looked up from germline, CDR1 is SGHDN and CDR2 is FVKESK. V dropped 4 bases and J dropped 3 bases, with 16 bases sitting between them. The CDR3 length is 15 residues.

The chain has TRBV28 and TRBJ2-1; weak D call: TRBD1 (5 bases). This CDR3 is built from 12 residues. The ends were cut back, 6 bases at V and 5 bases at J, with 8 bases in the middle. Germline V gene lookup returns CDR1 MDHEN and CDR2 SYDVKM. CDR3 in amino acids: CASRGPDNEQFF. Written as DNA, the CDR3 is TGTGCCAGCAGGGGGCCGGACAATGAGCAGTTCTTC. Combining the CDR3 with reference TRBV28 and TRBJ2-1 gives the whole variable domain DVKVTQSSRYLVKRTGEKVFLECVQDMDHENMFWYRQDPGLGLRLIYFSYDVKMKEKGDIPEGYSVSREKKERFSLILESASTNQTSMYLCASRGPDNEQFFGPGTRLTVL.

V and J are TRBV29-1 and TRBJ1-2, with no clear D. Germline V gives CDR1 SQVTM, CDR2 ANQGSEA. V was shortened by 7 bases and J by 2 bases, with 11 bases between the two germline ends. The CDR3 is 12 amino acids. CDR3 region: CSATPENYGYTF. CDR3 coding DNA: TGCAGCGCCACCCCGGAAAACTATGGCTACACCTTC.

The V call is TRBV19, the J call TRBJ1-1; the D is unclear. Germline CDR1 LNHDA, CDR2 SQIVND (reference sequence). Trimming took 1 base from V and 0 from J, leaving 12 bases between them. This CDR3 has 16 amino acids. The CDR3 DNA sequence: TGTGCCAGTAGTATAGGAGCAGGCACGATGAACACTGAAGCTTTCTTT. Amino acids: CASSIGAGTMNTEAFF. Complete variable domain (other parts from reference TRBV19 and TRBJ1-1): DGGITQSPKYLFRKEGQNVTLSCEQNLNHDAMYWYRQDPGQGLRLIYYSQIVNDFQKGDIAEGYSVSREKKESFPLTVTSAQKNPTAFYLCASSIGAGTMNTEAFFGQGTRLTVV.

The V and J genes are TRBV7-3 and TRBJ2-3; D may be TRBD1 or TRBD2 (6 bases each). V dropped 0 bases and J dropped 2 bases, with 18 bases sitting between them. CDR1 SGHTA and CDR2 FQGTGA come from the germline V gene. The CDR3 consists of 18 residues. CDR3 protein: CASSLTSGGLGFTDTQYF. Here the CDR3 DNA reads TGTGCCAGCAGCTTAACGAGTGGGGGGCTAGGATTCACAGATACGCAGTATTTT.

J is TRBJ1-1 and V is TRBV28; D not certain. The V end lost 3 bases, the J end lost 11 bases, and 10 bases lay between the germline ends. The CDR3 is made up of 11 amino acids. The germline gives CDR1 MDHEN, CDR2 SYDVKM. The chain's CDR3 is CASSFVPGAFF. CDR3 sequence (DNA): TGTGCCAGCAGTTTTGTGCCGGGGGCTTTCTTT.

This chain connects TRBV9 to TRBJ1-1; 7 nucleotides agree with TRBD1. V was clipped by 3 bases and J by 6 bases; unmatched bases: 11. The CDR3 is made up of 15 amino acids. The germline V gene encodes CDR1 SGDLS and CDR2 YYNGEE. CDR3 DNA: TGTGCCAGCAGCGAACGACAGGGAGGCTCCTCTGAAGCTTTCTTT. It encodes CASSERQGGSSEAFF.

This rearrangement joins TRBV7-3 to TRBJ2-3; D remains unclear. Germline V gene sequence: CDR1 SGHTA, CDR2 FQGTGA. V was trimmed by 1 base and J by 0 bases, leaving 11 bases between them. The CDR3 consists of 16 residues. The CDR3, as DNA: TGTGCCAGCAGCTTAAATTTTGCTTCTAGCACAGATACGCAGTATTTT. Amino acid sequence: CASSLNFASSTDTQYF.

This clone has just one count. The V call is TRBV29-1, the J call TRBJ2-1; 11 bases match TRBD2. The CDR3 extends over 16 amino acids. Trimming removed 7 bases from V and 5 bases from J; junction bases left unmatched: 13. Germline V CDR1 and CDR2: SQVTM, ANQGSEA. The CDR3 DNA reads TGCAGCGCCCCACCTTTCAGTAGCGGGGGGGACAATGAGCAGTTCTTC. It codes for CSAPPFSSGGDNEQFF.

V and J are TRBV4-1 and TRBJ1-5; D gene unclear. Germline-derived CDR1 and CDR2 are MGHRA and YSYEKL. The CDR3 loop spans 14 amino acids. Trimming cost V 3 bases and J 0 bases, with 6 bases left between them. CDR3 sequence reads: CASSQGYSNQPQHF. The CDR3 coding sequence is TGCGCCAGCAGCCAGGGGTATAGCAATCAGCCCCAGCATTTT.

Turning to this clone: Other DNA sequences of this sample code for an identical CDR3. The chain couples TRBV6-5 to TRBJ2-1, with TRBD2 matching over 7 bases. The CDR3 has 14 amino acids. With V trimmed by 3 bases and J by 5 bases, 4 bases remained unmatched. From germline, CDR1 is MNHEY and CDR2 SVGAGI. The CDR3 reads CASSYASGDNEQFF. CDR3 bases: TGTGCCAGCAGTTATGCTAGCGGAGACAATGAGCAGTTCTTC.

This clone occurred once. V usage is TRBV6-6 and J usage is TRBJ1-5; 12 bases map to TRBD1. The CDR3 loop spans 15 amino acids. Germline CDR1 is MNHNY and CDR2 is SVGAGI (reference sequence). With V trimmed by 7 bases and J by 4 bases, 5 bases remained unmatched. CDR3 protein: CASTPGQGANQPQHF. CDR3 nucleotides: TGTGCCAGCACACCGGGACAGGGGGCGAATCAGCCCCAGCATTTT.

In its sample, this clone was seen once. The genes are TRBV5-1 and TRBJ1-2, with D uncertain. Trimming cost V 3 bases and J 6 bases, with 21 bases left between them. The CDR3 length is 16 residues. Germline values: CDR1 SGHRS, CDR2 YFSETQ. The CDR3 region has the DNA TGCGCCAGCAGCTCGGGCCTCCAAGTGGTTAGGGATGGCTACACCTTC. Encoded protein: CASSSGLQVVRDGYTF.

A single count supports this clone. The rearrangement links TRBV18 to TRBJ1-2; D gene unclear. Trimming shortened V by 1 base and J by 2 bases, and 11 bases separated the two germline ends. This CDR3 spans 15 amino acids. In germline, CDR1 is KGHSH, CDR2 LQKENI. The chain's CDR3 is CASSPLNNLNYGYTF. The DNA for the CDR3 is TGTGCCAGCTCACCACTAAACAACCTGAACTATGGCTACACCTTC.

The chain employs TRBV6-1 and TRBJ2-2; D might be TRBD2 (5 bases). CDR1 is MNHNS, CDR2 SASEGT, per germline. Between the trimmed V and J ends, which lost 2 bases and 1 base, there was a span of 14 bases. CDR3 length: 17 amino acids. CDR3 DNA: TGTGCCAGCAGTGAATGGTCCAGCGGATGGAACACCGGGGAGCTGTTTTTT. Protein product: CASSEWSSGWNTGELFF.

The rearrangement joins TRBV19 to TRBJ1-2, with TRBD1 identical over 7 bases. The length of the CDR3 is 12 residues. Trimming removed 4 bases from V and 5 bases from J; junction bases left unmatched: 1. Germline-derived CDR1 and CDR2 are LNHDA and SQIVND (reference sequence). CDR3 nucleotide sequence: TGTGCCAGTAGTACGGGACAGTATGGCTACACCTTC. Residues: CASSTGQYGYTF.

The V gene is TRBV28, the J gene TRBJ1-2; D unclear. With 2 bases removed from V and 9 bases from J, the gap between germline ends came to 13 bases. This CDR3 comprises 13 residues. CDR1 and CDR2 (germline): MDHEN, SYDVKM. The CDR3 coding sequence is TGTGCCAGCAGTTTAAGCCTGACCGTACGCTACACCTTC. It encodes CASSLSLTVRYTF.

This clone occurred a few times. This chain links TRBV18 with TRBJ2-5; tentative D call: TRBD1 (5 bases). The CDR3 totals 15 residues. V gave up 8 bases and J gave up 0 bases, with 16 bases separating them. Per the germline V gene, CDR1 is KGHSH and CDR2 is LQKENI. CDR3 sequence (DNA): TGTGCCAGCCCTACACAGGTGTCGTACCAAGAGACCCAGTACTTC. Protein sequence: CASPTQVSYQETQYF. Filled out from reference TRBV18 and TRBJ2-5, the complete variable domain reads NAGVMQNPRHLVRRRGQEARLRCSPMKGHSHVYWYRQLPEEGLKFMVYLQKENIIDESGMPKERFSAEFPKEGPSILRIQQVVRGDSAAYFCASPTQVSYQETQYFGPGTRLLVL.